A selection of T cell receptor beta chains follows, all from one sample in a study of cytomegalovirus exposure and HLA in healthy donors. Repertoires were generated with immunoSEQ multiplex PCR, while TCRdb's copy carries only in-frame clones and drops some. The profile shows roughly 92,000 clones, 7.5% to 8.5% of them singletons. Specimen: PBMCs. These receptors originate from a man aged 45-60 years in good health and CMV-seronegative. Both conserved end residues are trimmed from each CDR3. Each record gives: V gene, J gene, CDR3 protein.

V gene: TRBV12-5; J gene: TRBJ2-7; CDR3 protein: ASGLVCQGASG
V gene: TRBV6-1; J gene: TRBJ2-2; CDR3 protein: ASSRQGVNTGELF
V gene: TRBV7-9; J gene: TRBJ1-1; CDR3 protein: ASSHLTGLNTEAF
V gene: TRBV6-5; J gene: -; CDR3 protein: AAGQAFYEQY
V gene: TRBV6-1; J gene: TRBJ1-6; CDR3 protein: ASSEGDSPLH
V gene: TRBV7-3; J gene: TRBJ2-3; CDR3 protein: ASSLAPLSISGGATDTQY
V gene: TRBV29-1; J gene: TRBJ2-1; CDR3 protein: SVLLGTGRPNEQF
V gene: TRBV19; J gene: TRBJ2-5; CDR3 protein: ASSLRRQGTETQY
V gene: TRBV6-6; J gene: TRBJ1-1; CDR3 protein: ASSLITEAF
V gene: TRBV5-6; J gene: TRBJ2-5; CDR3 protein: ASSLLGRGVETQY
V gene: TRBV5-5; J gene: TRBJ1-4; CDR3 protein: ASSKGELEKLF
V gene: TRBV11-2; J gene: TRBJ2-2; CDR3 protein: AEGQSNTGELF
V gene: TRBV7-8; J gene: TRBJ2-3; CDR3 protein: ASSLELALADTQY
V gene: TRBV11-2; J gene: TRBJ1-6; CDR3 protein: ASSLRDSDNSPLH
V gene: TRBV7-9; J gene: TRBJ1-2; CDR3 protein: ASSLGQGGYGYT
V gene: TRBV5-8; J gene: TRBJ2-7; CDR3 protein: ASSPGLDEQY
V gene: TRBV28; J gene: TRBJ2-7; CDR3 protein: ASREGPGEQY
V gene: TRBV15; J gene: TRBJ2-1; CDR3 protein: ATSRGQGESYNEQF
V gene: TRBV4-1; J gene: TRBJ2-3; CDR3 protein: ASSQDRGTDTQY